Below, 10 T cell receptor beta chains from the same sample are listed, as sequenced in a study of cytomegalovirus exposure and HLA in healthy donors. Both 60 Vbeta primers and 13 Jbeta primers went into the PCR. The table came from immunoSEQ multiplex PCR; TCRdb's copy has only in-frame clones and leaves some out. The table lists approximately 210,000 clones, roughly four fifths of them singletons. Sequences were obtained from PBMCs. The origin of the receptors is a woman aged 50 to 60 in good health and CMV-seropositive.

This chain joins TRBV30 and TRBJ2-7; TRBD2 is a possible D gene (6 bases). Between the trimmed V and J ends, which lost 3 bases and 7 bases, there was a span of 22 bases. The germline V gene encodes CDR1 GTSNPN and CDR2 SVGIG (reference sequence). The CDR3 consists of 15 residues. The CDR3 protein is CAWSGRTIFDEEQYF. The CDR3 coding sequence is TGTGCCTGGAGCGGACGGACTATTTTTGATGAGGAGCAGTACTTC.

This clone has a handful of counts. The CDR3 DNA sequence: TGTGCCAGTAGTACGAGACGGGGCAATCAGCCCCAGCATTTT. Translated: CASSTRRGNQPQHF. The J gene is TRBJ1-5, the V gene TRBV19, with D unclear. CDR1 and CDR2 (germline): LNHDA, SQIVND (reference sequence). The CDR3 has 14 residues. Trimming took off 4 bases at V and 2 bases at J, with 9 bases between the two ends. Using reference TRBV19 and TRBJ1-5 for the parts outside the CDR3, the full variable domain is DGGITQSPKYLFRKEGQNVTLSCEQNLNHDAMYWYRQDPGQGLRLIYYSQIVNDFQKGDIAEGYSVSREKKESFPLTVTSAQKNPTAFYLCASSTRRGNQPQHFGDGTRLSIL.

The gene calls are TRBV5-1 and TRBJ2-4; D ambiguous. Germline CDR1 reads SGHRS; CDR2 reads YFSETQ. V lost 0 bases to trimming and J lost 0 bases, with 16 bases between them. CDR3 length: 18 amino acids. CDR3 nucleotide sequence: TGCGCCAGCAGCTTGGAGGCGGCAGCCCCTTTAGCCAAAAACATTCAGTACTTC. Amino acids: CASSLEAAAPLAKNIQYF. Supplemented by reference TRBV5-1 and TRBJ2-4, the full variable domain reads KAGVTQTPRYLIKTRGQQVTLSCSPISGHRSVSWYQQTPGQGLQFLFEYFSETQRNKGNFPGRFSGRQFSNSRSEMNVSTLELGDSALYLCASSLEAAAPLAKNIQYFGAGTRLSVL.

J is TRBJ1-3 and V is TRBV15, with D possibly being TRBD1 (6 bases). The germline gives CDR1 LNHNV, CDR2 YYDKDF (reference sequence). V was clipped by 0 bases and J by 0 bases, with 12 bases between them. The CDR3 spans 17 residues. Written as DNA, the CDR3 is TGTGCCACCAGCAGAGAACAGGGCATAAGCTCTGGAAACACCATATATTTT. Protein sequence: CATSREQGISSGNTIYF.

J is TRBJ2-3 and V is TRBV14; D might be TRBD2 (6 bases). The V end lost 1 base, the J end lost 11 bases, and 13 bases lay between the germline ends. The V gene's germline CDR1 is SGHDN and CDR2 FVKESK. The CDR3 sequence is 13 residues long. The CDR3 DNA follows: TGTGCCAGCAGCCAAGCCGGGACTTGGTTGCAGTATTTT. Translated: CASSQAGTWLQYF.

The V gene is TRBV2, the J gene TRBJ2-7; possible D gene TRBD2, 6 bases. Germline lookup yields CDR1 SNHLY and CDR2 FYNNEI. Trimming shortened V by 4 bases and J by 4 bases, and 17 bases separated the two germline ends. This CDR3 spans 15 amino acids. The CDR3 protein is CASSATGTPTYEQYF. DNA of the CDR3: TGTGCCAGCAGTGCTACCGGGACTCCGACTTACGAGCAGTACTTC.

CDR3 in amino acids: CASSPDQRGGQETQYF. The CDR3 nucleotides are TGCGCCAGCAGCCCAGACCAAAGGGGGGGCCAAGAGACCCAGTACTTC. The chain joins TRBV4-1 to TRBJ2-5; tentatively, D is TRBD2 (7 bases). This CDR3 is 16 amino acids long. The V gene's germline CDR1 is MGHRA and CDR2 YSYEKL. Trimming removed 4 bases from V and 1 base from J, with 16 bases in between.

Regarding this clone: One end of the junction varies from germline; a read error may be responsible. The rearrangement uses TRBV9 and TRBJ1-2; 10 bases map to TRBD1. Germline V lookup: CDR1 SGDLS, CDR2 YYNGEE. The CDR3 is made up of 17 amino acids. This CDR3 is CANSVGQGVSYLYGYTF. The CDR3 DNA follows: TGTGCCAACAGCGTCGGACAGGGGGTATCTTACTTATATGGCTACACCTTC.

V and J are TRBV11-2 and TRBJ2-1; TRBD2 matches 7 bases. Germline V gives CDR1 SGHAT, CDR2 FQNNGV. The CDR3 length is 15 residues. The trim removed 5 bases at V and 0 bases at J, leaving 4 bases unmatched. CDR3 amino acids: CASSRGLGSYNEQFF. CDR3 coding DNA: TGTGCCAGCAGCCGAGGACTAGGCTCCTACAATGAGCAGTTCTTC.

On this clone: The junction shows a germline mismatch at one end, possibly a read error. V usage is TRBV27 and J usage is TRBJ2-7; D perhaps matches TRBD2 (6 bases). CDR3 length: 15 residues. Germline CDR1 MNHEY, CDR2 SMNVEV (reference sequence). CDR3 DNA: TGTGCCAGCAAGTTCCCCTCGGGGGATTACTACAAGCAGTACTTC. The encoded protein is CASKFPSGDYYKQYF.